The entry below gives a single T cell receptor (beta chain) sequence along with its context. Its antigen is as yet unknown. The length of the CDR3 is 16 residues. V was clipped by 0 bases and J by 5 bases, with 15 bases between them. The germline CDR1 and CDR2 sequences are SGHDT and YYEEEE. These data belong to a study of OX40 agonist ivuxolimab in advanced cancers. Whole-study findings and limits: Clones of CD4+ and CD8+ blood T cells grew by week 6 at doses of 0.1 to 3.0 mg/kg.

TCRdb's copy holds only in-frame clones and misses some; the assay was immunoSEQ multiplex PCR. This table has about 18,000 clones, just under 75% appearing once. The J gene is TRBJ2-1, the V gene TRBV5-6; weak D call: TRBD1 (6 bases). The sample in question was CD4+ or CD8+ T cells sorted from blood, obtained in a trial of the OX40 agonist ivuxolimab. This TCR came from an adult with an advanced solid tumor such as melanoma, head and neck, liver or kidney cancer. CDR3 protein: CASSLGDTGNHNEQFF. The CDR3 DNA sequence: TGTGCCAGCAGCTTGGGGGACACTGGGAACCACAATGAGCAGTTCTTC.